The 25 T cell receptor beta chains reported below all come from one sample, sequenced in a study of T cell changes during pregnancy in multiple sclerosis. Sequenced by immunoSEQ multiplex PCR; TCRdb stores in-frame clones only, minus some. Here the sample spans under 55,000 clones, around 90% being singletons. The sequencing here drew on CD8+ T cells from peripheral blood mononuclear cells, taken after pregnancy. The source of these receptors is a female donor with multiple sclerosis, enrolled in a pregnancy study.

This clone was counted once. The CDR3 loop is CASSEEGEPALRAFF. In DNA, the CDR3 is TGTGCCAGCAGTGAAGAGGGGGAACCTGCCTTAAGGGCTTTCTTT. V and J are TRBV6-1 and TRBJ1-1, with D perhaps matching TRBD1 (6 bases). The germline CDR1 and CDR2 sequences are MNHNS and SASEGT. This CDR3 spans 15 amino acids. Trimming shortened V by 1 base and J by 11 bases, and 20 bases separated the two germline ends.

V and J are TRBV5-5 and TRBJ1-1; D gene ambiguous. The CDR3 spans 15 residues. CDR1 is SGHKS, CDR2 YYEKEE, per germline (reference sequence). Trimming removed 0 bases at V and 5 bases at J, with 14 bases between. The CDR3 loop is CASSLASRGRTEAFF. The CDR3 region has the DNA TGTGCCAGCAGCTTGGCCTCGAGAGGGAGGACTGAAGCTTTCTTT.

The chain employs TRBV6-6 and TRBJ1-1, with 7 bases matching TRBD1. The CDR3 loop spans 13 amino acids. Germline V gives CDR1 MNHNY, CDR2 SVGAGI (reference sequence). The J segment lost 7 bases and the V segment lost 2 bases, leaving 4 bases of the junction unmatched. The CDR3 nucleotides read TGTGCCAGCAGTTACGGACAGGTGTATGAAGCTTTCTTT. It yields the protein CASSYGQVYEAFF.

V usage is TRBV7-2 and J usage is TRBJ2-6; no definite D call. The germline CDR1 and CDR2 sequences are SGHTA and FQGNSA. V gave up 5 bases and J gave up 0 bases, with 8 bases separating them. This CDR3 is built from 15 residues. The CDR3 sequence: CASSAAGSGANVLTF. As DNA, the CDR3 is TGTGCCAGCAGCGCCGCAGGCTCTGGGGCCAACGTCCTGACTTTC.

This chain links TRBV5-1 with TRBJ1-2; unclear D gene. The CDR3 runs to 13 residues. Per the germline V gene, CDR1 is SGHRS and CDR2 is YFSETQ. V shed 0 bases and J shed 2 bases, with 5 bases lying between them. CDR3 in amino acids: CASSLVENYGYTF. The DNA for the CDR3 is TGCGCCAGCAGCTTGGTAGAAAACTATGGCTACACCTTC.

The V call is TRBV7-7, the J call TRBJ2-5; D is possibly TRBD1 (9 bases). This CDR3 comprises 13 residues. Germline CDR1 and CDR2: SSHAT and FNYEAQ (reference sequence). CDR3 in amino acids: CASGDRVSETQYF. The DNA of the CDR3 is TGTGCTAGCGGGGACAGGGTGTCAGAGACCCAGTACTTC.

This chain's CDR3 is CASSYSTGQVAYEQYF. Here the CDR3 DNA reads TGTGCCAGCAGTTACTCGACAGGACAGGTAGCCTACGAGCAGTACTTC. V gene TRBV6-5 combines with J gene TRBJ2-7; 7 nucleotides match TRBD1. The CDR3 loop spans 16 amino acids. The germline V gene has CDR1 MNHEY and CDR2 SVGAGI. V trimming: 0 bases; J trimming: 2 bases; junction bases outside the gene matches: 7.

The chain joins TRBV10-3 to TRBJ2-1; 7 bases line up with TRBD2. Germline CDR1 is ENHRY and CDR2 is SYGVKD. This CDR3 has 17 amino acids. V lost 2 bases and J lost 5; bases outside the gene matches: 12. The CDR3 nucleotides are TGTGCCATCAGTGAGGGTGGCGGGGGAAAACGGGACAATGAGCAGTTCTTC. Translated: CAISEGGGGKRDNEQFF.

The J gene is TRBJ1-5, the V gene TRBV13, with TRBD1 identical over 7 bases. V lost 5 bases and J lost 2; bases outside the gene matches: 9. Germline lookup yields CDR1 PRHDT and CDR2 FYEKMQ (reference sequence). The CDR3 has 16 residues. CDR3 nucleotides: TGTGCCAGCAGCCAAAACAGGGGCGAGGGCAATCAGCCCCAGCATTTT. It is translated as CASSQNRGEGNQPQHF.

V and J are TRBV5-8 and TRBJ2-7, with 8 bases aligning to TRBD1. This CDR3 has 15 residues. J lost 0 bases, V lost 3 bases, and 5 bases had no gene match. Germline V gives CDR1 SGHTS, CDR2 YDEGEE. This CDR3 is CASSWTTGASYEQYF. CDR3 nucleotides: TGTGCCAGCAGCTGGACGACAGGGGCCTCCTACGAGCAGTACTTC.

The chain employs TRBV19 and TRBJ2-1; D is unresolved. Germline V CDR1 and CDR2: LNHDA, SQIVND (reference sequence). The CDR3 covers 14 residues. The V end was cut by 5 bases, the J end by 4 bases, with 12 bases between. Here the CDR3 DNA reads TGTGCCAGTAGTGCCACTGAGTTTTACAATGAGCAGTTCTTC. Amino acids: CASSATEFYNEQFF.

The V and J genes are TRBV13 and TRBJ2-7, with TRBD2 identical over 11 bases. Germline CDR1 PRHDT, CDR2 FYEKMQ (reference sequence). The CDR3 runs 15 residues. V dropped 2 bases and J dropped 7; count of bases not matched to a gene: 7. This CDR3 is CASSLRLAGGGEQYF. In DNA, the CDR3 is TGTGCCAGCAGCTTACGTCTAGCGGGAGGCGGGGAGCAGTACTTC.

The V and J genes are TRBV27 and TRBJ2-1; a weak D match, TRBD2 (6 bases). The V gene lost 8 bases and the J gene lost 4 bases, with 12 bases spanning the gap. This CDR3 spans 13 amino acids. The germline CDR1 and CDR2 sequences are MNHEY and SMNVEV (reference sequence). The DNA for the CDR3 is TGTGCCAGCGGAGGGCAGAGTTACAATGAGCAGTTCTTC. It translates to CASGGQSYNEQFF.

The chain uses TRBV7-3 and TRBJ2-1, with TRBD2 matching 7 bases. V lost 5 bases and J lost 16; bases outside the gene matches: 14. The CDR3 has 13 amino acids. The germline CDR1 and CDR2 sequences are SGHTA and FQGTGA. The CDR3 nucleotides read TGTGCCAGCAGCCCGATGGGCGGAGCGGGGTTTTTCTTC. Translated: CASSPMGGAGFFF.

The chain uses TRBV9 and TRBJ1-4, with D possibly being TRBD1 (5 bases). The CDR3 is 12 residues long. The germline gives CDR1 SGDLS, CDR2 YYNGEE. V was clipped by 4 bases and J by 12 bases, with 13 bases between them. CDR3 sequence (DNA): TGTGCCAGCAGCCCTCAGGGCGGGGAACTGTTTTTT. The encoded protein is CASSPQGGELFF.

V usage is TRBV6-1 and J usage is TRBJ1-3, with D unclear. The CDR3 is 14 residues long. CDR1 and CDR2 (germline): MNHNS, SASEGT. V was clipped by 4 bases and J by 3 bases, with 10 bases between them. CDR3 nucleotide sequence: TGTGCCAGCAGTGTGTCCGTTTATGGAAACACCATATATTTT. Translating it yields CASSVSVYGNTIYF.

This chain links TRBV19 with TRBJ1-4; D unresolved. This CDR3 contains 12 residues. From germline, CDR1 is LNHDA and CDR2 SQIVND (reference sequence). V was cut by 3 bases and J by 9 bases, with 8 bases left in between. The CDR3 is CASSIARKKLFF. In DNA, the CDR3 is TGTGCCAGTAGTATCGCGAGAAAAAAACTGTTTTTT.

This clone has just a few counts. The rearrangement links TRBV6-6 to TRBJ1-1, with no clear D. Germline V CDR1 and CDR2: MNHNY, SVGAGI (reference sequence). The CDR3 has 14 amino acids. Trimming shortened V by 5 bases and J by 5 bases, and 15 bases separated the two germline ends. The CDR3 DNA reads TGTGCCAGCAGTAGTCTCGGGGAAGGAACTGAAGCTTTCTTT. Its protein is CASSSLGEGTEAFF.

This chain uses TRBV23-1 with TRBJ2-7; TRBD1 agrees at 9 bases. TRBV23-1 is an open reading frame, and its role is uncertain. This CDR3 has 14 residues. Losses at the gene ends were 7 bases for V and 5 bases for J; bases not matched to a gene: 9. The CDR3 sequence is CASKVGDREHEQYF. The CDR3 DNA follows: TGCGCCAGCAAAGTTGGGGACAGGGAGCACGAGCAGTACTTC.

This chain links TRBV7-8 with TRBJ1-6, with D tentatively TRBD1 (6 bases). V was trimmed by 11 bases and J by 10 bases, leaving 30 bases between them. Germline CDR1 is SGHVS and CDR2 is FQNEAQ. This CDR3 is 17 amino acids long. CDR3 DNA: TGTGCCGTCCATGAGGGGGAAGAGACCAATAATTTCTCACCCCTCCACTTT. It encodes CAVHEGEETNNFSPLHF.

The chain links TRBV6-1 to TRBJ2-7; 11 bases are shared with TRBD1. After removal of 7 bases from V and 3 bases from J, the junction contained 5 bases not matched to a gene. The germline V gene encodes CDR1 MNHNS and CDR2 SASEGT. CDR3 length equals 14 residues. The CDR3 here is CASNVGQGVYEQYF. The DNA for the CDR3 is TGTGCCAGCAATGTGGGACAGGGGGTCTACGAGCAGTACTTC.

In regard to this clone: Given the absence of the conserved phenylalanine or tryptophan at the CDR3 end, a read error is likely. Because the CDR3's place on the DNA is in doubt, the DNA is left out and the CDR3 is given as listed by TCRdb. The chain couples TRBV6-5 to TRBJ2-3; TRBD2 is taken as the D call from the table, unchecked against the DNA. The CDR3 comprises 12 residues, both ends counted. Germline-derived CDR1 and CDR2 are MNHEY and SVGAGI. The CDR3 spells CASSYGLGTTKL.

This chain links TRBV11-2 with TRBJ1-6; D may be TRBD1 (5 bases). CDR3 length equals 15 residues. Trimming shortened V by 1 base and J by 3 bases, and 7 bases separated the two germline ends. Germline loops: CDR1 SGHAT, CDR2 FQNNGV. CDR3 region: CASSLVQDYNSPLHF. The CDR3 DNA reads TGTGCCAGCAGCTTAGTACAGGACTATAATTCACCCCTCCACTTT.

The chain has TRBV7-3 and TRBJ2-3; no clear D gene. This CDR3 is 15 amino acids long. Germline-derived CDR1 and CDR2 are SGHTA and FQGTGA. V lost 4 bases and J lost 0, with 11 bases in between. For the CDR3, the DNA is TGTGCCAGCAGCTCAACCCCGACTAGCACAGATACGCAGTATTTT. Translating gives CASSSTPTSTDTQYF.

The sample holds one count of this clone. This chain links TRBV30 with TRBJ1-1, with 7 nucleotides matching TRBD1. This CDR3 is built from 11 residues. CDR1 and CDR2 from the germline V gene are GTSNPN and SVGIG (reference sequence). V trimming: 8 bases; J trimming: 5 bases; junction bases outside the gene matches: 5. This CDR3 reads CASRGTTEAFF. The CDR3 bases are TGTGCCAGCAGGGGGACTACTGAAGCTTTCTTT.